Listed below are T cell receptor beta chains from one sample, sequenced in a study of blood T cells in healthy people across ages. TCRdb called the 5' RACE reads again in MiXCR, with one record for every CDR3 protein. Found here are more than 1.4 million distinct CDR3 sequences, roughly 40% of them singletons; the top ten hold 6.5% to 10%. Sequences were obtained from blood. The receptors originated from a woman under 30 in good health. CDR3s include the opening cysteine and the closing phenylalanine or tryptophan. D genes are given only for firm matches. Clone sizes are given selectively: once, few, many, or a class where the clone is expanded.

CDR3nt: TGTGCCAGCAGCCCGTGGGACAGGCCCCCAGTCTATGGCTACACCTTC
CDR3aa: CASSPWDRPPVYGYTF
j_gene: TRBJ1-2
v_gene: TRBV11-2
abundance: NA
d_gene: TRBD1

CDR3nt: TGTGCCAGCAGGGAAATGGGCGGCTACACCTTC
CDR3aa: CASREMGGYTF
j_gene: TRBJ1-2
v_gene: TRBV12-3/TRBV12-4
abundance: NA
d_gene: NA

CDR3nt: TGCAGTGCTAGAGATCTCGGACAGCCCCAAGAGACCCAGTACTTC
CDR3aa: CSARDLGQPQETQYF
j_gene: TRBJ2-5
v_gene: TRBV20-1
abundance: NA
d_gene: NA

CDR3nt: TGTGCCAGCAGCCACCCAGGGTGGAACGAGCAGTACTTC
CDR3aa: CASSHPGWNEQYF
j_gene: TRBJ2-7
v_gene: TRBV3-1
abundance: once
d_gene: NA

CDR3nt: TGTGCCAGCAGCCTGGGAGGAGCGCCTCAAGAGACCCAGTACTTC
CDR3aa: CASSLGGAPQETQYF
j_gene: TRBJ2-5
v_gene: TRBV7-3
abundance: NA
d_gene: NA

CDR3nt: TGTGCCAGCAGCTCTAGCGGCCCCCTGGATACGCAGTATTTT
CDR3aa: CASSSSGPLDTQYF
j_gene: TRBJ2-3
v_gene: TRBV7-3
abundance: few
d_gene: TRBD2

CDR3nt: TGTGCCAGCAGCTCTAACAGGGGGCAAGTTAGCGGAGGAAAATACGAGCAGTACTTC
CDR3aa: CASSSNRGQVSGGKYEQYF
j_gene: TRBJ2-7
v_gene: TRBV11-2
abundance: NA
d_gene: TRBD1

CDR3nt: TGTGCCAGCAGCAGGGCTAGCGGGACCGACTCCTACAATGAGCAGTTCTTC
CDR3aa: CASSRASGTDSYNEQFF
j_gene: TRBJ2-1
v_gene: TRBV7-9
abundance: NA
d_gene: TRBD2

CDR3nt: TGCGCCAGCAGTGACCCCGTCGATGTTTCTGGGGCCAACGTCCTGACTTTC
CDR3aa: CASSDPVDVSGANVLTF
j_gene: TRBJ2-6
v_gene: TRBV10-2
abundance: NA
d_gene: NA

CDR3nt: TGTGCCAGCAGCTCCGAGGACGAGACGATTAATTCACCCCTCCACTTT
CDR3aa: CASSSEDETINSPLHF
j_gene: TRBJ1-6
v_gene: TRBV11-1
abundance: NA
d_gene: NA

CDR3nt: TGTGCCAGCAGTTCGGGACCGCCAGGGACCCAGTACTTC
CDR3aa: CASSSGPPGTQYF
j_gene: TRBJ2-5
v_gene: TRBV27
abundance: once
d_gene: NA

CDR3nt: TGTGCCACCAGCAGAGATCTAGTTCGCGAAAAACTGTTTTTT
CDR3aa: CATSRDLVREKLFF
j_gene: TRBJ1-4
v_gene: TRBV15
abundance: few
d_gene: NA

CDR3nt: TGTGCCAGCAGCCGAGGACCGCACGAAAAACTGTTTTTT
CDR3aa: CASSRGPHEKLFF
j_gene: TRBJ1-4
v_gene: TRBV14
abundance: NA
d_gene: NA

CDR3nt: TGTGCCAGCAGTCGTATGTCGTCACCCCTCCACTTT
CDR3aa: CASSRMSSPLHF
j_gene: TRBJ1-6
v_gene: TRBV25-1
abundance: few
d_gene: NA

CDR3nt: TGTGCCAGCAGCCAAGTTGAGGCCTACAATGAGCAGTTCTTC
CDR3aa: CASSQVEAYNEQFF
j_gene: TRBJ2-1
v_gene: TRBV3-1
abundance: few
d_gene: NA

CDR3nt: TGTGCCAGTAAACAGGGGGGAAGTGCGGGCTATGGCTACACCTTC
CDR3aa: CASKQGGSAGYGYTF
j_gene: TRBJ1-2
v_gene: TRBV28
abundance: NA
d_gene: TRBD1

CDR3nt: TGCAGTGCTAGAGAGACAGGGGACGGCTACACCTTC
CDR3aa: CSARETGDGYTF
j_gene: TRBJ1-2
v_gene: TRBV20-1
abundance: few
d_gene: TRBD1

CDR3nt: TGTGCCAGCAGCCAAATAGGAGGGTACAGGGCTAACTATGGCTACACCTTC
CDR3aa: CASSQIGGYRANYGYTF
j_gene: TRBJ1-2
v_gene: TRBV3-1
abundance: NA
d_gene: NA

CDR3nt: TGTGCCAGCAGTGAGTCGGGGCGCGGAAACACCATATATTTT
CDR3aa: CASSESGRGNTIYF
j_gene: TRBJ1-3
v_gene: TRBV6-1
abundance: NA
d_gene: NA

CDR3nt: TGTGCCAGCAGCGACTCCGGACAGGCGAACACTGAAGCTTTCTTT
CDR3aa: CASSDSGQANTEAFF
j_gene: TRBJ1-1
v_gene: TRBV6-5
abundance: NA
d_gene: TRBD1

CDR3nt: TGTGCCAGCAGCCAACGCCCGCCGGCCGGGACTGGCTCCTACGAGCAGTACTTC
CDR3aa: CASSQRPPAGTGSYEQYF
j_gene: TRBJ2-7
v_gene: TRBV27
abundance: NA
d_gene: NA

CDR3nt: TGTGCCAGCAGTGTGGTGGGGGGGCCTCAAGAGACCCAGTACTTC
CDR3aa: CASSVVGGPQETQYF
j_gene: TRBJ2-5
v_gene: TRBV9
abundance: many
d_gene: NA

CDR3nt: TGCAGCGTGCCTAGCGGGGGGGGCGAGCAGTACTTC
CDR3aa: CSVPSGGGEQYF
j_gene: TRBJ2-7
v_gene: TRBV29-1
abundance: NA
d_gene: TRBD2

CDR3nt: TGCGCCAGCAGCCAACCTAGCATGCCCTACGAGCAGTACTTC
CDR3aa: CASSQPSMPYEQYF
j_gene: TRBJ2-7
v_gene: TRBV4-1
abundance: NA
d_gene: NA

CDR3nt: TGTGCCAACAGGCCGCCAGCAGGGGAGCAGTTCTTC
CDR3aa: CANRPPAGEQFF
j_gene: TRBJ2-1
v_gene: TRBV12-3/TRBV12-4
abundance: few
d_gene: NA

CDR3nt: TGTGCCAGCAGCCAAAATGCCGGGGAAGAGACCCAGTACTTC
CDR3aa: CASSQNAGEETQYF
j_gene: TRBJ2-5
v_gene: TRBV3-1
abundance: few
d_gene: NA

CDR3nt: TGTGCCAGCAGTTACGTCGGCGGGTCCAAAAACATTCAGTACTTC
CDR3aa: CASSYVGGSKNIQYF
j_gene: TRBJ2-4
v_gene: TRBV6-5
abundance: few
d_gene: NA

CDR3nt: TGTGCCAGCAGTCTAACCCCTGAGGTTTCCACTGAAGCTTTCTTT
CDR3aa: CASSLTPEVSTEAFF
j_gene: TRBJ1-1
v_gene: TRBV6-6
abundance: NA
d_gene: NA

CDR3nt: TGTGCCAGCAGCACCCCGGACAGCCGGTATGGCTACACCTTC
CDR3aa: CASSTPDSRYGYTF
j_gene: TRBJ1-2
v_gene: TRBV7-2
abundance: NA
d_gene: NA

CDR3nt: TGTGCCAGCAGTCCAGCCACAGATACGCAGTATTTT
CDR3aa: CASSPATDTQYF
j_gene: TRBJ2-3
v_gene: TRBV5-1
abundance: many
d_gene: NA

CDR3nt: TGTGCCAGCAGCTATCCCCAAATTTACGAGCAGTACTTC
CDR3aa: CASSYPQIYEQYF
j_gene: TRBJ2-7
v_gene: TRBV28
abundance: NA
d_gene: NA

CDR3nt: TGTGCCAGCAGTTCGGACTTTGGCGGGGTCTACAATGAGCAGTTCTTC
CDR3aa: CASSSDFGGVYNEQFF
j_gene: TRBJ2-1
v_gene: TRBV27
abundance: few
d_gene: NA

CDR3nt: TGCAGTGCTAGAGAAGGGACCGAAGACACTGAAGCTTTCTTT
CDR3aa: CSAREGTEDTEAFF
j_gene: TRBJ1-1
v_gene: TRBV20-1
abundance: NA
d_gene: NA

CDR3nt: TGTGCCAGCAGTCCCGAGGGCGGGAGGTACTTC
CDR3aa: CASSPEGGRYF
j_gene: TRBJ2-4
v_gene: TRBV6-2/TRBV6-3
abundance: NA
d_gene: TRBD2

CDR3nt: TGTGCCAGCAGTCGGACAGGGAGCGGCTATGGCTACACCTTC
CDR3aa: CASSRTGSGYGYTF
j_gene: TRBJ1-2
v_gene: TRBV6-5
abundance: NA
d_gene: TRBD1

CDR3nt: TGCGCCAGCACTTCTTGGACTAGCGGGAGTTACGAGCAGTTCTTC
CDR3aa: CASTSWTSGSYEQFF
j_gene: TRBJ2-1
v_gene: TRBV5-1
abundance: few
d_gene: TRBD2

CDR3nt: TGTGCCAGCGGAAGTGGTGGAGGGGAGACCCAGTACTTC
CDR3aa: CASGSGGGETQYF
j_gene: TRBJ2-5
v_gene: TRBV2
abundance: NA
d_gene: NA

CDR3nt: TGTGCCAGCAGCCCCTCTGGGGCTTCAGAGACCCAGTACTTC
CDR3aa: CASSPSGASETQYF
j_gene: TRBJ2-5
v_gene: TRBV12-3/TRBV12-4
abundance: NA
d_gene: NA

CDR3nt: TGCGCCAGCAGCTTGACTAGCGGGAGAAAAGATGAGCAGTTCTTC
CDR3aa: CASSLTSGRKDEQFF
j_gene: TRBJ2-1
v_gene: TRBV5-1
abundance: NA
d_gene: TRBD2

CDR3nt: TGTGCCAGCTCACCTGGGGGGGTTGTCTACGAGCAGTACTTC
CDR3aa: CASSPGGVVYEQYF
j_gene: TRBJ2-7
v_gene: TRBV18
abundance: NA
d_gene: TRBD2

CDR3nt: TGTGCCAGCAGTTTACTAAGGGACACAGCCTCCTACGAGCAGTACTTC
CDR3aa: CASSLLRDTASYEQYF
j_gene: TRBJ2-7
v_gene: TRBV2
abundance: NA
d_gene: NA

CDR3nt: TGTGCCAGCAGCCAAGGCTTTACTAGCACAGATACGCAGTATTTT
CDR3aa: CASSQGFTSTDTQYF
j_gene: TRBJ2-3
v_gene: TRBV4-2
abundance: NA
d_gene: NA

CDR3nt: TGTGCCAGCAGTTTAGGGGCTAGCGGGAGATCGCAGTATTTT
CDR3aa: CASSLGASGRSQYF
j_gene: TRBJ2-3
v_gene: TRBV27
abundance: few
d_gene: TRBD2

CDR3nt: TGTGCCAGCAGTGACACAGGGTCGAATTCACCCCTCCACTTT
CDR3aa: CASSDTGSNSPLHF
j_gene: TRBJ1-6
v_gene: TRBV25-1
abundance: NA
d_gene: NA

CDR3nt: TGTGCCAGCAGCTTAGTGTTAAGCCAGCTGGATGAGCAGTACTTC
CDR3aa: CASSLVLSQLDEQYF
j_gene: TRBJ2-7
v_gene: TRBV11-2
abundance: few
d_gene: NA

CDR3nt: TGCAGCGTGGAGGGACTAGCCAGACTGTTCTTC
CDR3aa: CSVEGLARLFF
j_gene: TRBJ2-1
v_gene: TRBV29-1
abundance: NA
d_gene: TRBD2

CDR3nt: TGTGCCACCAGGACAGGGGGCCATGGCTACACCTTC
CDR3aa: CATRTGGHGYTF
j_gene: TRBJ1-2
v_gene: TRBV6-2/TRBV6-3
abundance: NA
d_gene: TRBD1

CDR3nt: TGTGCCAGCAGTATCTTGGGACTAGCGACAGATACGCAGTATTTT
CDR3aa: CASSILGLATDTQYF
j_gene: TRBJ2-3
v_gene: TRBV6-5
abundance: NA
d_gene: TRBD2

CDR3nt: TGTGCCAGCACGTGGCAGGGAGATACAGATACGCAGTATTTT
CDR3aa: CASTWQGDTDTQYF
j_gene: TRBJ2-3
v_gene: TRBV2
abundance: few
d_gene: NA

CDR3nt: TGCGCCAGCAGCCTGGGGGGGCCGGGCAATCAGCCCCAGCATTTT
CDR3aa: CASSLGGPGNQPQHF
j_gene: TRBJ1-5
v_gene: TRBV4-1
abundance: many
d_gene: NA

CDR3nt: TGTGCCAGCCGGAGGGAGACTAGCGGGAGCACAGATACGCAGTATTTT
CDR3aa: CASRRETSGSTDTQYF
j_gene: TRBJ2-3
v_gene: TRBV6-1
abundance: NA
d_gene: TRBD2

CDR3nt: TGTGCCAGCAGCTTCCCAGGACAGGGGAACACTGAAGCTTTCTTT
CDR3aa: CASSFPGQGNTEAFF
j_gene: TRBJ1-1
v_gene: TRBV7-8
abundance: few
d_gene: TRBD1

CDR3nt: TGTGCCATCAGTGAACGGACAAGTAGTGGAAACACCATATATTTT
CDR3aa: CAISERTSSGNTIYF
j_gene: TRBJ1-3
v_gene: TRBV10-3
abundance: NA
d_gene: NA

CDR3nt: TGTGCCAGCAGTTATGAGACAATGTATGGCTACACCTTC
CDR3aa: CASSYETMYGYTF
j_gene: TRBJ1-2
v_gene: TRBV6-2/TRBV6-3
abundance: NA
d_gene: NA

CDR3nt: TGTGCCAGCAGCCCAGAAGGGGGTCCCTACAATGAGCAGTACTTC
CDR3aa: CASSPEGGPYNEQYF
j_gene: TRBJ2-7
v_gene: TRBV12-3/TRBV12-4
abundance: few
d_gene: NA

CDR3nt: TGTGCCAGCAGTTTAGTAGGACGGGCGCGGGAGCAGTACTTC
CDR3aa: CASSLVGRAREQYF
j_gene: TRBJ2-5
v_gene: TRBV12-3/TRBV12-4
abundance: NA
d_gene: TRBD2